The next 28 T cell receptor beta chains were all read from a single sample in a study of blood T cell repertoires in COVID-19 (TCRdb year 2020). The method was the immunoSEQ multiplex PCR assay. TCRdb retrieved this table from immuneACCESS and kept in-frame rearrangements only. Not all clones are present; in checked studies, unresolved V genes account for under half, and no reason is known for the remainder. The sample table records about 270,000 clones; 75% to 95% of these occur just once. Less than 3.5% of the sample is in the top ten clones. Sequenced material: PBMCs or T cells enriched from blood (not recorded which). These receptors all come from a man aged 40-50 years who had been exposed to COVID-19.

The rearrangement links TRBV27 to TRBJ2-7; D is perhaps TRBD1 (5 bases). V shed 3 bases and J shed 1 base, with 13 bases lying between them. The V gene's germline CDR1 is MNHEY and CDR2 SMNVEV (reference sequence). The CDR3 has 15 residues. The CDR3 nucleotides read TGTGCCAGCAGTTTCTCGCACAGGACGTCCTACGAGCAGTACTTC. This codes for CASSFSHRTSYEQYF.

The chain couples TRBV9 to TRBJ1-1, with TRBD1 matching 7 bases. Trimming took 4 bases from V and 6 from J; bases not matched to a gene: 15. The CDR3 runs to 16 residues. CDR1 and CDR2 (germline): SGDLS, YYNGEE. CDR3 sequence: CASSPQRNRGYAEAFF. The CDR3 nucleotides are TGTGCCAGCAGCCCTCAGAGAAACAGGGGTTATGCTGAAGCTTTCTTT.

The V and J genes are TRBV6-1 and TRBJ1-4; D unresolved. CDR3 length: 16 residues. CDR1 and CDR2 (germline): MNHNS, SASEGT. V shed 4 bases and J shed 0 bases, with 12 bases lying between them. The CDR3 loop reads CASSGYRSATNEKLFF. CDR3 DNA sequence: TGTGCCAGCAGTGGTTACAGAAGTGCAACTAATGAAAAACTGTTTTTT.

The chain combines TRBV3-1 (or the pseudogene TRBV3-2) with TRBJ2-3; D possibly corresponds to TRBD1 (6 bases). CDR3 length equals 15 residues. V lost 0 bases, J lost 4 bases, and 11 bases lay in between. Per the germline V gene, CDR1 is LGHDT and CDR2 is YNNKEL (reference sequence). Here the CDR3 reads CASSQEGALPDTQYF. CDR3 bases: TGTGCCAGCAGCCAAGAGGGGGCGCTTCCAGATACGCAGTATTTT.

The chain joins TRBV27 to TRBJ2-7; 7 bases align to TRBD2. Germline V gene lookup returns CDR1 MNHEY and CDR2 SMNVEV (reference sequence). CDR3 length: 15 residues. The ends lost 1 base at V and 0 bases at J; junction bases unmatched: 3. The chain's CDR3 is CASSLLRGSSYEQYF. CDR3 nucleotide sequence: TGTGCCAGCAGTTTATTGCGGGGGAGCTCCTACGAGCAGTACTTC.

The rearrangement uses TRBV7-3 and TRBJ2-1, with 12 positions matching TRBD2. V was clipped by 4 bases and J by 5 bases; unmatched bases: 6. The CDR3 is made up of 16 amino acids. CDR1 SGHTA and CDR2 FQGTGA come from the germline V gene. CDR3 sequence reads: CASSSTSGRLDNEQFF. The CDR3 region has the DNA TGTGCCAGCAGCTCGACTAGCGGGAGACTCGACAATGAGCAGTTCTTC.

The V call is TRBV5-1, the J call TRBJ1-3; possibly TRBD1 for D (5 bases). This CDR3 is built from 15 residues. V dropped 4 bases and J dropped 3 bases, with 14 bases sitting between them. The germline CDR1 and CDR2 sequences are SGHRS and YFSETQ. The DNA of the CDR3 is TGCGCCAGCAGCCCAGGACAAATCTTTGGAAACACCATATATTTT. As protein: CASSPGQIFGNTIYF.

The gene calls are TRBV28 and TRBJ2-5; D is possibly TRBD2 (6 bases). V was trimmed by 6 bases and J by 4 bases, leaving 12 bases between them. This CDR3 region has 13 residues. Germline V gene lookup returns CDR1 MDHEN and CDR2 SYDVKM. The CDR3 sequence is CASRKGGSETQYF. The CDR3 DNA reads as TGTGCCAGCAGAAAAGGAGGGTCAGAGACCCAGTACTTC.

The rearrangement links TRBV28 to TRBJ2-7, with D hard to call. V lost 6 bases, J lost 4 bases, and 16 bases lay in between. This CDR3 contains 14 residues. Looked up from germline, CDR1 is MDHEN and CDR2 is SYDVKM. The CDR3 is CASSLPRFSYEQYF. The CDR3 DNA follows: TGTGCCAGCAGCCTACCCAGGTTTTCGTACGAGCAGTACTTC.

The V and J genes are TRBV27 and TRBJ2-2; tentatively, D is TRBD1 (6 bases). Germline V gives CDR1 MNHEY, CDR2 SMNVEV (reference sequence). The length of the CDR3 is 14 residues. Between the trimmed V and J ends, which lost 5 bases and 4 bases, there was a span of 11 bases. In DNA, the CDR3 is TGTGCCAGCAGTCCAACAGGGTTCACCGGGGAGCTGTTTTTT. Translated: CASSPTGFTGELFF.

This rearrangement joins TRBV9 to TRBJ2-1; 9 nucleotides match TRBD2. V shed 2 bases, J shed 6 bases, and the junction held 6 bases outside the gene matches. CDR1 and CDR2 from the germline V gene are SGDLS and YYNGEE. This CDR3 contains 15 residues. This CDR3 reads CASSVSSGSFNEQFF. The CDR3 DNA follows: TGTGCCAGCAGCGTCAGTAGCGGGAGTTTCAATGAGCAGTTCTTC. The full variable domain, completed using reference TRBV9 and TRBJ2-1, is DSGVTQTPKHLITATGQRVTLRCSPRSGDLSVYWYQQSLDQGLQFLIQYYNGEERAKGNILERFSAQQFPDLHSELNLSSLELGDSALYFCASSVSSGSFNEQFFGPGTRLTVL.

The chain is built from TRBV28 and TRBJ2-7; possible D gene TRBD1, 6 bases. CDR1 and CDR2 from the germline V gene are MDHEN and SYDVKM. The V end was cut by 1 base, the J end by 2 bases, with 9 bases between. This CDR3 has 14 residues. The CDR3 sequence: CASSLSGQTYEQYF. CDR3 DNA sequence: TGTGCCAGCAGTTTATCCGGACAGACCTACGAGCAGTACTTC.

This clone has more than one count but fewer than ten. The chain recombines TRBV19 with TRBJ2-2; a weak D match, TRBD1 (5 bases). Per germline, CDR1 LNHDA and CDR2 SQIVND (reference sequence). CDR3 length: 13 residues. V was clipped by 5 bases and J by 6 bases, with 10 bases between them. In nucleotides, the CDR3 is TGTGCCAGTAGTCAGGGTCCTTCCGGGGAGCTGTTTTTT. Encoded protein: CASSQGPSGELFF.

The J gene is TRBJ1-2, the V gene TRBV19; TRBD1 might be the D (5 bases). CDR3 length: 13 amino acids. Between the trimmed V and J ends, which lost 6 bases and 8 bases, there was a span of 16 bases. Germline CDR1 and CDR2: LNHDA and SQIVND (reference sequence). In DNA, the CDR3 is TGTGCCAGTAGCCTCCGGGGGGGAAGCGGCTACACCTTC. Encoded protein: CASSLRGGSGYTF.

The chain joins TRBV5-1 to TRBJ2-5, with 8 nucleotides matching TRBD1. CDR3 size: 13 residues. The germline gives CDR1 SGHRS, CDR2 YFSETQ. With V trimmed by 5 bases and J by 9 bases, 9 bases remained unmatched. CDR3 sequence reads: CASSYQDREAQYF. CDR3 DNA: TGCGCCAGCAGTTACCAGGACAGGGAGGCCCAGTACTTC.

V usage is TRBV5-6 and J usage is TRBJ2-7; 11 bases fit TRBD1. CDR3 length: 15 residues. Germline V lookup: CDR1 SGHDT, CDR2 YYEEEE. With V trimmed by 3 bases and J by 4 bases, 6 bases remained unmatched. The CDR3 here is CASSSRDRGIYEQYF. The CDR3 region has the DNA TGTGCCAGCAGCTCCCGGGACAGGGGGATTTACGAGCAGTACTTC.

The V call is TRBV12-3 or TRBV12-4, the J call TRBJ1-2, with a possible D match to TRBD1 (6 bases). The V gene lost 6 bases and the J gene lost 1 base, with 9 bases spanning the gap. This CDR3 is built from 13 residues. The CDR3 bases are TGTGCCAGCAGGGAAGGGGGTAACTATGGCTACACCTTC. It yields the protein CASREGGNYGYTF.

The CDR3 spells CASSYSSGRLSEQFF. CDR3 bases: TGTGCCAGCAGTTACTCGAGCGGGAGATTGAGTGAGCAGTTCTTC. V and J are TRBV6-6 and TRBJ2-1, with 8 bases identical to TRBD2. Germline V gene sequence: CDR1 MNHNY, CDR2 SVGAGI (reference sequence). The CDR3 spans 15 residues. V was pared by 0 bases and J by 9 bases, with 7 bases of the junction left unmatched.

This chain joins TRBV28 and TRBJ1-6; D is unresolved. Germline loops: CDR1 MDHEN, CDR2 SYDVKM. This CDR3 has 16 residues. Trimming took off 2 bases at V and 7 bases at J, with 15 bases between the two ends. The CDR3 loop reads CASSLLARGVNSPLHF. DNA for the CDR3: TGTGCCAGCAGTTTACTAGCCCGCGGCGTCAATTCACCCCTCCACTTT.

The sample holds one count of this clone. The gene calls are TRBV11-3 and TRBJ2-7; 8 positions match TRBD2. The CDR3 has 13 amino acids. Trimming cost V 2 bases and J 8 bases; bases outside gene matches: 5. Germline V gives CDR1 SGHNT, CDR2 YENEEA. As DNA, the CDR3 is TGTGCCAGCAGCTTATATCCGGGAGGGCAGCAGTACTTC. It is translated as CASSLYPGGQQYF.

V gene TRBV6-5 combines with J gene TRBJ2-7; TRBD1 matches 9 bases. Looked up from germline, CDR1 is MNHEY and CDR2 is SVGAGI. The CDR3 is made up of 16 amino acids. Trimming removed 0 bases from V and 2 bases from J; junction bases left unmatched: 5. The chain's CDR3 is CASSYSGQGRPYEQYF. The CDR3 DNA reads TGTGCCAGCAGTTACTCCGGACAGGGGAGGCCCTACGAGCAGTACTTC.

The CDR3 nucleotides are TGTGCCAGCAGCTTGAAGGCAGGCTACTCCTACGAGCAGTACTTC. It yields the protein CASSLKAGYSYEQYF. The chain recombines TRBV5-6 with TRBJ2-7, with unresolved D. Deletions cut 1 base from V and 0 bases from J, with 11 bases between. This CDR3 is built from 15 residues. Per the germline V gene, CDR1 is SGHDT and CDR2 is YYEEEE.

The CDR3 protein is CASSPGETREKLFF. As DNA, the CDR3 is TGTGCCAGCAGCCCCGGGGAGACCCGAGAAAAACTGTTTTTT. J is TRBJ1-4 and V is TRBV27; D call uncertain. Looked up from germline, CDR1 is MNHEY and CDR2 is SMNVEV (reference sequence). V was clipped by 6 bases and J by 8 bases, with 16 bases between them. This CDR3 region has 14 residues. Drawing the rest from reference TRBV27 and TRBJ1-4, the complete variable domain is EAQVTQNPRYLITVTGKKLTVTCSQNMNHEYMSWYRQDPGLGLRQIYYSMNVEVTDKGDVPEGYKVSRKEKRNFPLILESPSPNQTSLYFCASSPGETREKLFFGSGTQLSVL.

This chain links TRBV11-1 with TRBJ2-2; possibly TRBD2 for D (6 bases). The ends were cut back, 7 bases at V and 10 bases at J, with 19 bases in the middle. This CDR3 is built from 14 residues. In germline, CDR1 is SGHAT, CDR2 FQDESV (reference sequence). The CDR3 sequence: CASTTTRRGEELFF. DNA of the CDR3: TGTGCCAGCACCACGACTCGGAGGGGCGAGGAGCTGTTTTTT.

The CDR3: CAISDYLLTDLAKNIQYF. The CDR3 bases are TGTGCCATCAGTGACTATCTGTTAACCGACTTAGCCAAAAACATTCAGTACTTC. The chain is built from TRBV10-3 and TRBJ2-4; D is undetermined. Germline V gene lookup returns CDR1 ENHRY and CDR2 SYGVKD. Trimming stripped 3 bases from V and 0 bases from J, with 18 bases between. The CDR3 totals 18 residues.

The CDR3 region is CASSLSQGSTDTQYF. The CDR3 DNA sequence: TGTGCCAGCAGCTTGTCGCAGGGGAGCACAGATACGCAGTATTTT. This sequence joins TRBV5-4 and TRBJ2-3, with D maybe TRBD1 (6 bases). CDR3 length: 15 amino acids. V lost 1 base and J 0 bases, leaving 9 bases between the germline ends. In germline, CDR1 is SGHNT, CDR2 YYREEE (reference sequence). Based on the CDR3 plus reference TRBV5-4 and TRBJ2-3, the full variable domain is ETGVTQSPTHLIKTRGQQVTLRCSSQSGHNTVSWYQQALGQGPQFIFQYYREEENGRGNFPPRFSGLQFPNYSSELNVNALELDDSALYLCASSLSQGSTDTQYFGPGTRLTVL.

V gene TRBV7-8 combines with J gene TRBJ2-2; TRBD2 aligns across 14 bases. V trimming: 3 bases; J trimming: 3 bases; junction bases outside the gene matches: 6. Germline CDR1 reads SGHVS; CDR2 reads FQNEAQ. The CDR3 has 18 amino acids. CDR3 sequence: CASSFVTSGRADTGELFF. As DNA, the CDR3 is TGTGCCAGCAGCTTCGTGACTAGCGGGAGGGCGGACACCGGGGAGCTGTTTTTT.

V usage is TRBV7-9 and J usage is TRBJ1-1, with D possibly being TRBD1 (5 bases). The V gene's germline CDR1 is SEHNR and CDR2 FQNEAQ (reference sequence). The length of the CDR3 is 17 residues. The ends were cut back, 3 bases at V and 1 base at J, with 18 bases in the middle. CDR3 bases: TGTGCCAGCAGCTTTGAGACAGAATTTCTACCGAACACTGAAGCTTTCTTT. Its translation: CASSFETEFLPNTEAFF.